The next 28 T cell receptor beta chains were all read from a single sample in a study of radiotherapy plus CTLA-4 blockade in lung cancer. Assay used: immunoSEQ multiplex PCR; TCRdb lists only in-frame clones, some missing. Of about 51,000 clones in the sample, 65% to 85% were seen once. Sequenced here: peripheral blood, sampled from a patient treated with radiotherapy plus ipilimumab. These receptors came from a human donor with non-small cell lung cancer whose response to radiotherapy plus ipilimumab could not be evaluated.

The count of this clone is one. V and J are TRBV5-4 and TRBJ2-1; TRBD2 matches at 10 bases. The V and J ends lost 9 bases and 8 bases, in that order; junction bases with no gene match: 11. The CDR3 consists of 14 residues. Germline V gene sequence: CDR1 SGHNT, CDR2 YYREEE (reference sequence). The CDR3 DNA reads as TGTGCCACCCTGGAGCGGGGGGGCAGGGATGAGCAGTTCTTC. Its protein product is CATLERGGRDEQFF. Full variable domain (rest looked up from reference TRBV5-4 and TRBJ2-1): ETGVTQSPTHLIKTRGQQVTLRCSSQSGHNTVSWYQQALGQGPQFIFQYYREEENGRGNFPPRFSGLQFPNYSSELNVNALELDDSALYLCATLERGGRDEQFFGPGTRLTVL.

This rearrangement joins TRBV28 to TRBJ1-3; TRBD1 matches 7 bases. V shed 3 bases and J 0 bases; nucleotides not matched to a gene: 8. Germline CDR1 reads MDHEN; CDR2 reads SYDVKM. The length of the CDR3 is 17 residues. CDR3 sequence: CASSFPGQPYSGNTIYF. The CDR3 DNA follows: TGTGCCAGCAGTTTCCCGGGACAGCCATACTCTGGAAACACCATATATTTT.

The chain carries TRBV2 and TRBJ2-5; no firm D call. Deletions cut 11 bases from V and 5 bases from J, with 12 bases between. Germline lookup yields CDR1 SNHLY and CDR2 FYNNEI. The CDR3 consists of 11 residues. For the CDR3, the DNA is TGTGCCGGTCAGGCTTACGAGACCCAGTACTTC. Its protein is CAGQAYETQYF.

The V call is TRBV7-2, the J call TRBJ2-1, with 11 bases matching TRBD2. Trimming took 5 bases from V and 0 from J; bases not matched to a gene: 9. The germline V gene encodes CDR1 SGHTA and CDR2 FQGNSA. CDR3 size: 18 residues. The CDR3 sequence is CASSTASGGSGSYNEQFF. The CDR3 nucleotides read TGTGCCAGCAGCACTGCTAGCGGGGGGTCCGGCTCCTACAATGAGCAGTTCTTC.

DNA of the CDR3: TGTGCCAGTAGTAAGCGGGGGGGCACAGATACGCAGTATTTT. Residues: CASSKRGGTDTQYF. The V and J genes are TRBV19 and TRBJ2-3, with 9 nucleotides matching TRBD2. Trimming removed 4 bases from V and 1 base from J; junction bases left unmatched: 0. From germline, CDR1 is LNHDA and CDR2 SQIVND (reference sequence). The CDR3 runs 14 residues.

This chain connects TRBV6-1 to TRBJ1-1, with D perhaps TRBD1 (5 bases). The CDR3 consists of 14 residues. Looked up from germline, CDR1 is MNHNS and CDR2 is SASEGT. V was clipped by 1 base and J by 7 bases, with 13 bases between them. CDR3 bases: TGTGCCAGCAGTGAAGTCGCCAGGGCGATTGAAGCTTTCTTT. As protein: CASSEVARAIEAFF.

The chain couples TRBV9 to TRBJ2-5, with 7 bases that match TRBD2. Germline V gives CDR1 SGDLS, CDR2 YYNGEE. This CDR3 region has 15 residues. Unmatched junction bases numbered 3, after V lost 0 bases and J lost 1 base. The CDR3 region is CASSVGGGVQETQYF. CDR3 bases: TGTGCCAGCAGCGTAGGGGGAGGGGTCCAAGAGACCCAGTACTTC.

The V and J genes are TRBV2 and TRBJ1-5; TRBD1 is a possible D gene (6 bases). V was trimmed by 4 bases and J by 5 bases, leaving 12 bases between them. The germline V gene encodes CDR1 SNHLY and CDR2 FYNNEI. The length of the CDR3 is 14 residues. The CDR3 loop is CASSVQTGDQPQHF. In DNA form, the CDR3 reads TGTGCCAGCAGTGTGCAGACAGGAGATCAGCCCCAGCATTTT.

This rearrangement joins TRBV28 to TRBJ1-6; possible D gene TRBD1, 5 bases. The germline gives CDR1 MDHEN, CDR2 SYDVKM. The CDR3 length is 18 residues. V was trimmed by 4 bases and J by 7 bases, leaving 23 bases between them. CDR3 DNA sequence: TGTGCCAGCAGTTCCCATCGTTGGGGCAGCAGGAAAAATTCACCCCTCCACTTT. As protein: CASSSHRWGSRKNSPLHF.

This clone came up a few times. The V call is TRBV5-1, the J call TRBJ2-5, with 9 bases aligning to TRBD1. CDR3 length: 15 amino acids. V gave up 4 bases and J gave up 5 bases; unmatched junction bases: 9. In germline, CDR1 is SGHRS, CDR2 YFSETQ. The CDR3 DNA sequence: TGCGCCAGCAGCACTACAGGGGGCGCGGTGGAGACCCAGTACTTC. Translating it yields CASSTTGGAVETQYF.

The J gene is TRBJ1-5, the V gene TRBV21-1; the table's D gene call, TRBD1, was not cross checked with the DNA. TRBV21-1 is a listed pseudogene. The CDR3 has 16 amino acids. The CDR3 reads CASSTFDRGRNQPQHF. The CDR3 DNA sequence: TGTGCCAGCAGCACGTTTGACAGGGGTCGTAATCAGCCCCAGCATTTT.

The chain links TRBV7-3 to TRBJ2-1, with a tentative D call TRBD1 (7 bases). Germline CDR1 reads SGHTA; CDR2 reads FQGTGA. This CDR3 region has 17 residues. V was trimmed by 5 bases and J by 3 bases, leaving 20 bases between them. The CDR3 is CASSVGAGRQGYNEQFF. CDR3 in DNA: TGTGCCAGCAGCGTAGGGGCGGGGAGACAGGGCTACAATGAGCAGTTCTTC.

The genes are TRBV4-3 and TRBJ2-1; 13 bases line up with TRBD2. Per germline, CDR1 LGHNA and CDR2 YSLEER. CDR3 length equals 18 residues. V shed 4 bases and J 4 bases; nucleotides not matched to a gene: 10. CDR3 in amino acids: CASSPRTSGGYLYNEQFF. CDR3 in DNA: TGCGCCAGCAGCCCTCGGACTAGCGGGGGCTACCTATACAATGAGCAGTTCTTC.

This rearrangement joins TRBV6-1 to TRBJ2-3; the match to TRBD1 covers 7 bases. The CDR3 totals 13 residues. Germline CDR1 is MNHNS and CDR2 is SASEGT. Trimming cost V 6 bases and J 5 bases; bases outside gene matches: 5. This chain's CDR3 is CASSRTGRDTQYF. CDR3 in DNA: TGTGCCAGCAGCAGGACAGGTAGAGATACGCAGTATTTT.

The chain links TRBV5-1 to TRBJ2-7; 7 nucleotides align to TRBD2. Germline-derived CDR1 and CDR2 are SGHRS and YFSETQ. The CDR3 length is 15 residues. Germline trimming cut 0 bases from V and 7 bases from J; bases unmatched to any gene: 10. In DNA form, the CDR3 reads TGCGCCAGCAGCTTGGAGGGACTACGCCTGGGGGAGCAGTACTTC. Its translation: CASSLEGLRLGEQYF.

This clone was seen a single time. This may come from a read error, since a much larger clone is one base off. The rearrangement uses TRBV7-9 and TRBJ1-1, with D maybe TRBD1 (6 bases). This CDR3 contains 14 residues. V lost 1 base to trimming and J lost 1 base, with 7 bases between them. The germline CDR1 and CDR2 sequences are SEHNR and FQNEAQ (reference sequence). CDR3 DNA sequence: TGTGCCAGCAGCTTAGGACAGGAGAACACTGAAGCTTTCTTT. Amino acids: CASSLGQENTEAFF. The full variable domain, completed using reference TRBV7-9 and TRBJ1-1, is DTGVSQNPRHKITKRGQNVTFRCDPISEHNRLYWYRQTLGQGPEFLTYFQNEAQLEKSRLLSDRFSAERPKGSFSTLEIQRTEQGDSAMYLCASSLGQENTEAFFGQGTRLTVV.

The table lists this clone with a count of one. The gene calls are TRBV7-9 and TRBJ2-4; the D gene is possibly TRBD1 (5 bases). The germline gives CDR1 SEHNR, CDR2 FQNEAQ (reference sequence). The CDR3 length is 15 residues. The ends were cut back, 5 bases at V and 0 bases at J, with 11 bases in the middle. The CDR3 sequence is CASSMTDLAKNIQYF. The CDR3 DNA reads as TGTGCCAGCAGCATGACAGACTTAGCCAAAAACATTCAGTACTTC.

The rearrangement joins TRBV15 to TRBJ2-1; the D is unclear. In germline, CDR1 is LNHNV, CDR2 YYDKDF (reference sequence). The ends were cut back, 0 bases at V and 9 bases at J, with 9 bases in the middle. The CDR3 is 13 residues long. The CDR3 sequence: CATSRDQFTEQFF. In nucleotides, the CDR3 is TGTGCCACCAGCAGAGATCAGTTTACTGAGCAGTTCTTC.

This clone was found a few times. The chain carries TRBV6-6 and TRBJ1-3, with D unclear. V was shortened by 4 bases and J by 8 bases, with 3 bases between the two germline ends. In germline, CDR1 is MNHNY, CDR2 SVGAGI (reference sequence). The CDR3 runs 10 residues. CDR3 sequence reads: CASSSDTIYF. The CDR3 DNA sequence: TGTGCCAGCAGTTCGGACACCATATATTTT.

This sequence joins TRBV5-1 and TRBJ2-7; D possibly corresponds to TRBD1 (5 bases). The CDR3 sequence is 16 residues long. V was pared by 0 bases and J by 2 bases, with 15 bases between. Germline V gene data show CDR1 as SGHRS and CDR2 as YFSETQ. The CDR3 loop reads CASSLVAGPLTYEQYF. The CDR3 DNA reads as TGCGCCAGCAGCTTGGTGGCAGGGCCCCTGACCTACGAGCAGTACTTC.

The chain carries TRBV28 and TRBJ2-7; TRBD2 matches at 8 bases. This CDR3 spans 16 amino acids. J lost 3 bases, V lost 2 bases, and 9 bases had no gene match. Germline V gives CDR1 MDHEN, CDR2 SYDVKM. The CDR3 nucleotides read TGTGCCAGCAGTTTAAACAAGTGGGGACTAGGCTACGAGCAGTACTTC. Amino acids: CASSLNKWGLGYEQYF.

CDR3 sequence (DNA): TGTGCCTGGAGTTCCAGCGGTCACGACTATGGCTACACCTTC. The encoded protein is CAWSSSGHDYGYTF. The rearrangement joins TRBV30 to TRBJ1-2; the D is unclear. V dropped 2 bases and J dropped 3 bases, with 13 bases sitting between them. This CDR3 has 14 residues. Germline CDR1 is GTSNPN and CDR2 is SVGIG (reference sequence).

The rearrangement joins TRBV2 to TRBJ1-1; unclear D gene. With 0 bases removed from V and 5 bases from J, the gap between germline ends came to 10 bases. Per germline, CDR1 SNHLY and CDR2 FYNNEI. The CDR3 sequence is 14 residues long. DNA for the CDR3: TGTGCCAGCAGTGAAGCGTATGGGGAGACTGAAGCTTTCTTT. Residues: CASSEAYGETEAFF.

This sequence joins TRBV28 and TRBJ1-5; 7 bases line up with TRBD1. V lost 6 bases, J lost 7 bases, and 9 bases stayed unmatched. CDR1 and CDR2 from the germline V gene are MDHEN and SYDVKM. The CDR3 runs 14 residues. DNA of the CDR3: TGTGCCAGCAGGCTAGGGGGCGCGGGGCAGCCCCAGCATTTT. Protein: CASRLGGAGQPQHF.

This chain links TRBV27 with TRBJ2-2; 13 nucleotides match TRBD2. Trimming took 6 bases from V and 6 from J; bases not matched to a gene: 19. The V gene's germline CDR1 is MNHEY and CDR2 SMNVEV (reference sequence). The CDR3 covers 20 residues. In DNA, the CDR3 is TGTGCCAGCAGGACGGGACTAGCGGGGCTGGCTAGTAGGTTGGCCGGGGAGCTGTTTTTT. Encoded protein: CASRTGLAGLASRLAGELFF.

CDR3 nucleotides: TGCGCCAGCAGGGGGGTAGCGGGGGGTTACAATGAGCAGTTCTTC. Amino acid sequence: CASRGVAGGYNEQFF. V and J are TRBV5-1 and TRBJ2-1; 10 nucleotides align to TRBD2. Trimming removed 5 bases from V and 4 bases from J; junction bases left unmatched: 6. The V gene's germline CDR1 is SGHRS and CDR2 YFSETQ. This CDR3 has 15 amino acids.

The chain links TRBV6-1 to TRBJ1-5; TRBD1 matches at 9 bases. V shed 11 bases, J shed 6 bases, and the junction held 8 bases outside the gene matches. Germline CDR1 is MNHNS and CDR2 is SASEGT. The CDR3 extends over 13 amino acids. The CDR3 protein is CAARQGVSQPQHF. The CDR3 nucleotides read TGTGCCGCGCGACAGGGGGTGTCTCAGCCCCAGCATTTT.

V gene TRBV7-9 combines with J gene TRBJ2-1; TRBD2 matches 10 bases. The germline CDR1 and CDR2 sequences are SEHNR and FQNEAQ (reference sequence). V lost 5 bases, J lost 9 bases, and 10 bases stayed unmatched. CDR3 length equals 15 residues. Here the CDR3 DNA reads TGTGCCAGCAGCCCCCCTAGCGGGAGTCTTGGTGAGCAGTTCTTC. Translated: CASSPPSGSLGEQFF.